The 9 T cell receptor beta chains listed next were all sequenced from one sample in a study of CD8+CD57+ T cells in acquired aplastic anemia. Genomic DNA provided the template from which TCR beta VDJ and CDR3 profiles were obtained. TCRdb passed the reads through MiXCR, listing each CDR3 protein once. This repertoire shows about 130,000 distinct CDR3 sequences, more than 40% found once; its top ten account for 2% to 3%. Sequencing was done on a sample of sorted CD4+, CD8+, or CD8+CD57+ T cells (not recorded which) from PBMCs. The receptors were gathered from a human donor in good health, serving as a control.

Ten or more counts support this clonotype. The chain carries TRBV7-2 and TRBJ2-5; D gene unclear. The CDR3 covers 13 residues. Germline V CDR1 and CDR2: SGHTA, FQGNSA. V shed 1 base and J shed 1 base, with 4 bases lying between them. Here the CDR3 DNA reads TGTGCCAGCAGCTTAGGGGTCCAAGAGACCCAGTACTTC. This encodes CASSLGVQETQYF.

This clonotype was counted many times. The rearrangement uses TRBV20-1 and TRBJ1-4; 9 bases are shared with TRBD1. CDR3 size: 13 residues. V was clipped by 5 bases and J by 7 bases; unmatched bases: 5. Germline CDR1 reads DFQATT; CDR2 reads SNEGSKA (reference sequence). CDR3 sequence (DNA): TGCAGTGCTCCCGGGACAGGGATTGAAAAACTGTTTTTT. This encodes CSAPGTGIEKLFF.

This chain uses TRBV24-1 with TRBJ1-2; TRBD1 might be the D (5 bases). Per germline, CDR1 KGHDR and CDR2 SFDVKD. The CDR3 runs to 16 residues. V lost 4 bases and J lost 4, with 18 bases in between. CDR3 residues: CATSDWDSEGLYGYTF. The CDR3 DNA sequence: TGTGCCACCAGTGACTGGGACTCCGAGGGGCTCTATGGCTACACCTTC.

On this clonotype itself: Compared with germline, one end of the junction differs, possibly owing to a read error. The J gene is TRBJ2-3, the V gene TRBV11-1, with 10 bases matching TRBD2. CDR1 is SGHAT, CDR2 FQDESV, per germline (reference sequence). The CDR3 spans 16 residues. The CDR3 protein is CASSLGTSEGTDTQYF. The CDR3 DNA follows: TGTGCTAGCAGCTTAGGGACTAGCGAGGGTACAGATACGCAGTATTTT.

About this clonotype: Since the CDR3 does not end with the conserved phenylalanine or tryptophan, this likely comes from a read error. The genes are TRBV15 and TRBJ2-1; D is unclear. The CDR3 is 13 amino acids. Germline assignment: CDR1 LNHNV and CDR2 YYDKDF (reference sequence). Trimming cost V 4 bases and J 5 bases, with 9 bases left between them. The CDR3, as DNA: TGTGCCACCAGCATAAGACCTGACAATGAGCAGTTCCTC. Its protein product is CATSIRPDNEQFL.

By share of the sample, this clonotype is medium-sized. The chain has TRBV29-1 and TRBJ1-2; D is unresolved. The length of the CDR3 is 13 residues. The germline V and J ends were trimmed by 7 bases and 2 bases, with 14 bases remaining between them. Germline V gene lookup returns CDR1 SQVTM and CDR2 ANQGSEA. The CDR3 coding sequence is TGCAGCGCCCGCGTCCCAGGCAACTATGGCTACACCTTC. This gives the protein CSARVPGNYGYTF.

Many counts were recorded for this clonotype. A junction end diverges from the germline sequence, so it may reflect a read error. The rearrangement uses TRBV5-1 and TRBJ1-1; D not certain. Germline-derived CDR1 and CDR2 are SGHRS and YFSETQ. The CDR3 spans 12 residues. CDR3 coding DNA: TGCGCCAGCAGGTTGGTGAACACTGAAGCTTTCTTT. Protein product: CASRLVNTEAFF. The entire variable domain, with the rest obtained from reference TRBV5-1 and TRBJ1-1, is as follows: KAGVTQTPRYLIKTRGQQVTLSCSPISGHRSVSWYQQTPGQGLQFLFEYFSETQRNKGNFPGRFSGRQFSNSRSEMNVSTLELGDSALYLCASRLVNTEAFFGQGTRLTVV.

The rearrangement joins TRBV7-6 to TRBJ1-1, with D perhaps TRBD1 (5 bases). The CDR3 loop spans 14 amino acids. Germline CDR1 and CDR2: SGHVS and FNYEAQ. The V and J ends lost 5 bases and 5 bases respectively, with 15 bases between them. The CDR3 DNA sequence: TGTGCCAGCAGCCTGGGACTCTCGACAACTGAAGCTTTCTTT. Its protein product is CASSLGLSTTEAFF.

The chain is built from TRBV7-6 and TRBJ1-1; D remains ambiguous. V was trimmed by 5 bases and J by 8 bases, leaving 12 bases between them. The germline CDR1 and CDR2 sequences are SGHVS and FNYEAQ. This CDR3 is 12 amino acids long. The CDR3 spells CASSLDGSEAFF. The CDR3 coding sequence is TGTGCCAGCAGCCTAGACGGGAGCGAAGCTTTCTTT.